These 6 T cell receptor beta chains originate from one sample sequenced in a study of T cell repertoires in cytomegalovirus infection. Which antigens these TCRs recognize remains unknown. TCRdb processed the reads anew with MiXCR; each CDR3 protein has one entry. This table has 700,000 to 950,000 distinct CDR3 sequences, about 30% appearing once. This sample comprised cultured CD8+ T cells from PBMCs, obtained from culture after CMV antigen stimulation. These receptors were taken from a human donor in good health (CMV status not recorded). Some clones in this sample may be carry-over from other donors' samples.

J is TRBJ2-1 and V is TRBV24-1; D might be TRBD1 (5 bases). CDR1 KGHDR and CDR2 SFDVKD come from the germline V gene. The CDR3 totals 15 residues. The V end lost 1 base, the J end lost 8 bases, and 14 bases lay between the germline ends. The CDR3 reads CATSDFRDPDHEQFF. For the CDR3, the DNA is TGTGCCACCAGTGATTTCAGGGATCCAGACCATGAGCAGTTCTTC.

V usage is TRBV6-5 and J usage is TRBJ2-6; 7 positions match TRBD1. V trimming: 2 bases; J trimming: 0 bases; junction bases outside the gene matches: 10. The CDR3 totals 19 residues. Germline V gene sequence: CDR1 MNHEY, CDR2 SVGAGI. The CDR3 bases are TGTGCCAGCAGTTACCTACCGGGACAGCCACGCTCTGGGGCCAACGTCCTGACTTTC. Amino acids: CASSYLPGQPRSGANVLTF.

This clonotype turned up a few times. Compared with germline, one end of the junction differs, possibly owing to a read error. The rearrangement joins TRBV2 to TRBJ2-7, with D possibly being TRBD2 (5 bases). The germline V gene has CDR1 SNHLY and CDR2 FYNNEI. The CDR3 is made up of 11 amino acids. The CDR3 nucleotides are TGTGCCGGCAGAATGGGAGACGAGCAGTACTTC. Translated, it gives CAGRMGDEQYF.

This clonotype has a handful of counts. V gene TRBV20-1 combines with J gene TRBJ2-7; D possibly matches TRBD1 or TRBD2 (5 bases each). This CDR3 comprises 13 residues. Trimming took off 2 bases at V and 7 bases at J, with 15 bases between the two ends. Germline loops: CDR1 DFQATT, CDR2 SNEGSKA (reference sequence). CDR3 protein: CSARPVGAWEQYV. CDR3 coding DNA: TGCAGTGCTAGACCCGTCGGGGCGTGGGAGCAGTACGTC.

V usage is TRBV27 and J usage is TRBJ2-3; D may be TRBD1 (6 bases). The CDR3 is 12 residues long. V shed 5 bases and J shed 6 bases, with 9 bases lying between them. CDR1 and CDR2 (germline): MNHEY, SMNVEV (reference sequence). The CDR3 protein is CASSQQGDTQYF. The CDR3 DNA reads as TGTGCCAGCAGTCAACAGGGTGATACGCAGTATTTT.

This clonotype has just a few counts. The V gene is TRBV4-3, the J gene TRBJ2-2; D may match TRBD1 or TRBD2 (5 bases each). CDR1 is LGHNA, CDR2 YSLEER, per germline. The CDR3 covers 17 residues. V lost 5 bases, J lost 4 bases, and 20 bases lay in between. In nucleotides, the CDR3 is TGCGCCAGCAGCGCTGAATTTGGGACCCTAGGCACCGGGGAGCTGTTTTTT. As protein: CASSAEFGTLGTGELFF.